These 25 T cell receptor beta chains were all obtained from the same sample, sequenced in a study of shared clonotypes between healthy human individuals. Some clones are missing from TCRdb's copy, which holds only in-frame ones; the method was immunoSEQ multiplex PCR. The table includes millions of clones, 85% to 95% detected once. As defined, naive CD8 cells were CD45RO-negative and positively selected for CCR7, with terminally differentiated effector memory CD45RA+ cells excluded. The sequencing sample was made of naive CD8+ T cells from PBMCs. The receptors were gathered from a man younger than 30 in good health. Some clones in this sample may be carry-over from other donors' samples.

The chain combines TRBV11-2 with TRBJ1-2; weak D call: TRBD1 (5 bases). The CDR3 contains 14 residues. Trimming took 1 base from V and 5 from J, leaving 11 bases between them. Germline CDR1 and CDR2: SGHAT and FQNNGV. CDR3 sequence: CASSLASQGYGYTF. The CDR3 nucleotides read TGTGCCAGCAGCTTAGCTAGTCAGGGTTATGGCTACACCTTC.

The rearrangement links TRBV7-9 to TRBJ2-7; either TRBD1 or TRBD2 may supply D (6 bases each). Trimming removed 1 base at V and 4 bases at J, with 11 bases between. The CDR3 runs to 14 residues. The germline CDR1 and CDR2 sequences are SEHNR and FQNEAQ (reference sequence). CDR3 loop: CASSLEGGEYEQYF. CDR3 sequence (DNA): TGTGCCAGCAGCTTAGAGGGGGGCGAATACGAGCAGTACTTC.

V and J are TRBV11-2 and TRBJ2-1; no definite D call. V was cut by 0 bases and J by 2 bases, with 8 bases left in between. CDR1 and CDR2 from the germline V gene are SGHAT and FQNNGV. This CDR3 is built from 15 residues. The CDR3 sequence: CASSLDGVPYNEQFF. CDR3 in DNA: TGTGCCAGCAGCTTAGATGGGGTCCCCTACAATGAGCAGTTCTTC.

CDR3 in amino acids: CASSFASGYEQYF. CDR3 sequence (DNA): TGTGCCAGTAGTTTCGCTAGCGGTTACGAGCAGTACTTC. J is TRBJ2-7 and V is TRBV19, with 7 positions matching TRBD2. CDR3 size: 13 residues. V lost 5 bases, J lost 4 bases, and 5 bases stayed unmatched. Germline loops: CDR1 LNHDA, CDR2 SQIVND (reference sequence).

The V and J genes are TRBV2 and TRBJ2-7; 7 bases match TRBD2. Unmatched junction bases numbered 5, after V lost 1 base and J lost 2 bases. Germline values: CDR1 SNHLY, CDR2 FYNNEI. The CDR3 sequence is 15 residues long. DNA of the CDR3: TGTGCCAGCAGTGAAGGGGCGGGAGCCCCCTACGAGCAGTACTTC. It specifies CASSEGAGAPYEQYF.

This rearrangement joins TRBV19 to TRBJ1-1; weak D call: TRBD1 (5 bases). From germline, CDR1 is LNHDA and CDR2 SQIVND (reference sequence). Trimming shortened V by 2 bases and J by 0 bases, and 7 bases separated the two germline ends. CDR3 length: 14 amino acids. CDR3 residues: CASSIWGMNTEAFF. CDR3 DNA: TGTGCCAGTAGTATATGGGGGATGAACACTGAAGCTTTCTTT.

V gene TRBV5-6 combines with J gene TRBJ2-5; D possibly corresponds to TRBD1 (5 bases). Deletions cut 4 bases from V and 5 bases from J, with 12 bases between. The length of the CDR3 is 13 residues. Germline CDR1 is SGHDT and CDR2 is YYEEEE. CDR3 DNA sequence: TGTGCCAGCAGCCTCAGGGTCCGGGAGACCCAGTACTTC. Its translation is CASSLRVRETQYF.

In DNA, the CDR3 is TGTGCCAGCAGCGTATGGGGGGCTAGCACAGATACGCAGTATTTT. Its translation: CASSVWGASTDTQYF. This chain uses TRBV9 with TRBJ2-3; D may be TRBD1 or TRBD2 (6 bases each). Germline loops: CDR1 SGDLS, CDR2 YYNGEE. The CDR3 has 15 residues. Trimming shortened V by 1 base and J by 0 bases, and 9 bases separated the two germline ends.

V is TRBV30 and J is TRBJ2-3; D remains ambiguous. CDR1 is GTSNPN, CDR2 SVGIG, per germline (reference sequence). The CDR3 sequence is 13 residues long. The V end lost 3 bases, the J end lost 1 base, and 8 bases lay between the germline ends. CDR3: CAWRAGRTDTQYF. The CDR3 bases are TGTGCCTGGAGGGCCGGACGCACAGATACGCAGTATTTT.

V usage is TRBV7-9 and J usage is TRBJ1-2; 7 bases fit TRBD1. Per germline, CDR1 SEHNR and CDR2 FQNEAQ (reference sequence). The V segment lost 5 bases and the J segment 4 bases; nucleotides outside the gene matches: 10. CDR3 length: 15 amino acids. In DNA form, the CDR3 reads TGTGCCAGCAGCCCACAATGGACAGGCGTCTATGGCTACACCTTC. Protein product: CASSPQWTGVYGYTF. The variable domain in full, with the rest retrieved from reference TRBV7-9 and TRBJ1-2, is DTGVSQNPRHKITKRGQNVTFRCDPISEHNRLYWYRQTLGQGPEFLTYFQNEAQLEKSRLLSDRFSAERPKGSFSTLEIQRTEQGDSAMYLCASSPQWTGVYGYTFGSGTRLTVV.

The V call is TRBV29-1, the J call TRBJ1-3; perhaps TRBD1 as D (5 bases). The V end was cut by 0 bases, the J end by 0 bases, with 9 bases between. Germline V gene data show CDR1 as SQVTM and CDR2 as ANQGSEA. The CDR3 contains 15 residues. The CDR3, as DNA: TGCAGCGTTGAAGATCACAGGTACTCTGGAAACACCATATATTTT. Amino acid sequence: CSVEDHRYSGNTIYF.

This rearrangement joins TRBV10-3 to TRBJ1-1; D unclear. The germline CDR1 and CDR2 sequences are ENHRY and SYGVKD. The V gene lost 10 bases and the J gene lost 4 bases, with 16 bases spanning the gap. The CDR3 is 13 residues long. CDR3 sequence: CATLAGPGTEAFF. The CDR3 nucleotides read TGTGCCACCCTGGCGGGTCCGGGCACTGAAGCTTTCTTT.

The CDR3 protein is CASSASAANTEAFF. CDR3 nucleotides: TGTGCCAGCAGTGCCTCCGCGGCGAACACTGAAGCTTTCTTT. The rearrangement uses TRBV6-4 and TRBJ1-1; D gene ambiguous. Germline loops: CDR1 MRHNA, CDR2 SNTAGT. The CDR3 totals 14 residues. The V end lost 4 bases, the J end lost 1 base, and 10 bases lay between the germline ends.

The chain combines TRBV28 with TRBJ2-7, with TRBD2 matching over 10 bases. The trim removed 2 bases at V and 2 bases at J, leaving 3 bases unmatched. The germline V gene encodes CDR1 MDHEN and CDR2 SYDVKM. The CDR3 runs to 15 residues. CDR3 bases: TGTGCCAGCAGTTTAACTAGCGGGATAGCCTACGAGCAGTACTTC. Translating it yields CASSLTSGIAYEQYF.

The chain couples TRBV7-6 to TRBJ2-1; 7 positions match TRBD1. The CDR3 has 15 residues. V was clipped by 5 bases and J by 0 bases; unmatched bases: 4. Germline-derived CDR1 and CDR2 are SGHVS and FNYEAQ. The CDR3 sequence is CASSEDRSSYNEQFF. In nucleotides, the CDR3 is TGTGCCAGCAGCGAGGACAGGAGCTCCTACAATGAGCAGTTCTTC.

V gene TRBV6-6 combines with J gene TRBJ2-7, with D perhaps matching TRBD2 (6 bases). From germline, CDR1 is MNHNY and CDR2 SVGAGI (reference sequence). CDR3 size: 15 residues. Between the trimmed V and J ends, which lost 0 bases and 7 bases, there was a span of 16 bases. CDR3 DNA: TGTGCCAGCAGTTACTCGACGGGACTCCAATCGGAGCAGTACTTC. Its protein is CASSYSTGLQSEQYF.

The chain joins TRBV28 to TRBJ2-1; the D gene is possibly TRBD2 (5 bases). This CDR3 is 18 amino acids long. The germline gives CDR1 MDHEN, CDR2 SYDVKM. The V gene lost 3 bases and the J gene lost 3 bases, with 21 bases spanning the gap. CDR3 DNA sequence: TGTGCCAGCAGTTTCCCCTCCGCAGGAAGAGGGAACTACAATGAGCAGTTCTTC. It specifies CASSFPSAGRGNYNEQFF.

The rearrangement links TRBV19 to TRBJ1-1; D not certain. CDR1 is LNHDA, CDR2 SQIVND, per germline (reference sequence). This CDR3 comprises 15 residues. The V end was cut by 1 base, the J end by 4 bases, with 13 bases between. The CDR3 nucleotides read TGTGCCAGTAGTATAGTTGTAGGATCCGCCACTGAAGCTTTCTTT. Translated: CASSIVVGSATEAFF.

This chain joins TRBV5-6 and TRBJ2-1; D remains ambiguous. CDR3 length: 16 residues. The germline gives CDR1 SGHDT, CDR2 YYEEEE. Trimming took 0 bases from V and 4 from J, leaving 14 bases between them. The CDR3 sequence is CASSLETQMGYNEQFF. The CDR3 nucleotides read TGTGCCAGCAGCTTGGAAACCCAGATGGGGTACAATGAGCAGTTCTTC.

The J gene is TRBJ1-4, the V gene TRBV5-1; D call uncertain. The ends were cut back, 1 base at V and 7 bases at J, with 11 bases in the middle. Germline values: CDR1 SGHRS, CDR2 YFSETQ. CDR3 size: 14 residues. The DNA for the CDR3 is TGCGCCAGCAGCTTGCCCGGGATCGGTGAAAAACTGTTTTTT. Amino acid sequence: CASSLPGIGEKLFF.

V is TRBV27 and J is TRBJ2-2, with D possibly TRBD1 on 5 matching bases. Between the trimmed V and J ends, which lost 7 bases and 5 bases, there was a span of 20 bases. The CDR3 runs to 16 residues. Germline CDR1 reads MNHEY; CDR2 reads SMNVEV (reference sequence). The CDR3 loop reads CASTFLSATATGELFF. In DNA, the CDR3 is TGTGCCAGCACCTTTCTCTCCGCGACAGCAACCGGGGAGCTGTTTTTT.

The V and J genes are TRBV27 and TRBJ2-5; no definite D call. Germline V lookup: CDR1 MNHEY, CDR2 SMNVEV (reference sequence). V lost 2 bases, J lost 2 bases, and 12 bases lay in between. The CDR3 extends over 15 amino acids. This CDR3 reads CASSLEGQLQETQYF. The CDR3 DNA is TGTGCCAGCAGTTTAGAAGGGCAGCTTCAAGAGACCCAGTACTTC.

The gene calls are TRBV27 and TRBJ2-7; D may be TRBD1 (6 bases). Germline assignment: CDR1 MNHEY and CDR2 SMNVEV (reference sequence). This CDR3 contains 12 residues. Trimming removed 8 bases at V and 3 bases at J, with 11 bases between. The CDR3 DNA is TGTGCCAGCGGGGGCAGGGACTACGAGCAGTACTTC. This gives the protein CASGGRDYEQYF.

This rearrangement joins TRBV9 to TRBJ1-2, with 8 bases fitting TRBD1. The CDR3 covers 15 residues. The germline V gene has CDR1 SGDLS and CDR2 YYNGEE. Trimming removed 5 bases from V and 0 bases from J; junction bases left unmatched: 6. The CDR3 DNA reads TGTGCCAGCAGAGACGAGGACAGGGCTAACTATGGCTACACCTTC. Translated: CASRDEDRANYGYTF.

In its sample, this clone was seen a few times. The gene calls are TRBV27 and TRBJ1-5, with D possibly matching TRBD1 (6 bases). In germline, CDR1 is MNHEY, CDR2 SMNVEV (reference sequence). The CDR3 is made up of 14 amino acids. Trimming stripped 5 bases from V and 6 bases from J, with 14 bases between. CDR3 loop: CASSQTGRAQPQHF. As DNA, the CDR3 is TGTGCCAGCAGTCAAACAGGGCGGGCTCAGCCCCAGCATTTT.